The 27 T cell receptor beta chains presented below share a single source sample, sequenced in a study of immune reconstitution after stem cell transplant in scleroderma. One entry per CDR3 protein results from TCRdb running MiXCR on the RT-PCR reads. This table holds around 1,900 distinct CDR3 sequences, around 16% found once. Collection of the sample occurred before or after autologous hematopoietic stem cell transplantation (not recorded which). Source of these receptors: a female donor with systemic sclerosis.

The sample holds a few counts of this clonotype. The chain joins TRBV29-1 to TRBJ1-2, with a tentative D call TRBD1 (5 bases). CDR1 and CDR2 (germline): SQVTM, ANQGSEA. The CDR3 is made up of 11 amino acids. V lost 1 base, J lost 8 bases, and 8 bases lay in between. The CDR3 coding sequence is TGCAGCGTTGAAGGGGGACTGGGCTACACCTTC. Protein sequence: CSVEGGLGYTF.

This clonotype is labeled medium-sized. The rearrangement joins TRBV6-1 to TRBJ1-1; TRBD1 aligns across 7 bases. V dropped 1 base and J dropped 11; count of bases not matched to a gene: 16. Germline CDR1 and CDR2: MNHNS and SASEGT. CDR3 length equals 16 residues. In nucleotides, the CDR3 is TGTGCCAGCAGTGAAGGGACAGGATCAAGGGCCCTGTCGGCTTTCTTT. It is translated as CASSEGTGSRALSAFF.

In this sample, this clonotype turned up a few times. The chain is built from TRBV20-1 and TRBJ2-1; 10 bases line up with TRBD2. Germline V gene lookup returns CDR1 DFQATT and CDR2 SNEGSKA (reference sequence). V lost 6 bases, J lost 7 bases, and 12 bases stayed unmatched. The CDR3 has 15 amino acids. CDR3 loop: CSAAARERGGNEQFF. The CDR3 nucleotides read TGCAGTGCCGCCGCCCGGGAGCGGGGGGGGAATGAGCAGTTCTTC.

In its sample, this clonotype is medium-sized (0.01 to 0.1%). The rearrangement links TRBV20-1 to TRBJ2-1; the D gene could be TRBD1 or TRBD2 (5 bases each). The CDR3 length is 12 residues. Germline V gene lookup returns CDR1 DFQATT and CDR2 SNEGSKA (reference sequence). V lost 6 bases and J 8 bases, leaving 14 bases between the germline ends. The CDR3 sequence is CSAEGSLDEQFF. The CDR3 coding sequence is TGCAGTGCAGAGGGGAGTTTGGATGAGCAGTTCTTC.

This clonotype is judged medium-sized. The rearrangement links TRBV7-3 to TRBJ1-2; 12 bases are a match to TRBD1. J lost 8 bases, V lost 5 bases, and 15 bases had no gene match. Germline assignment: CDR1 SGHTA and CDR2 FQGTGA. The CDR3 length is 17 residues. The CDR3 DNA sequence: TGTGCCAGCAGCCCAAACCTCCTGTCCGGGACAGGGGGCGGCTACACCTTC. Protein: CASSPNLLSGTGGGYTF.

By share of the sample, this clonotype is medium-sized. The chain links TRBV5-1 to TRBJ2-1, with D perhaps matching TRBD1 or TRBD2 (5 bases each). Germline V gene data show CDR1 as SGHRS and CDR2 as YFSETQ. The CDR3 covers 17 residues. V lost 2 bases and J 7 bases, leaving 22 bases between the germline ends. The CDR3, as DNA: TGCGCCAGCAGCTTCAGGGCAATGGGAGAACGACTGAATGAGCAGTTCTTC. It encodes CASSFRAMGERLNEQFF.

This clonotype is judged medium-sized. The CDR3 DNA reads as TGTGCCAGCAGCCAAACATTGGCTAGCGGGAGGTACAATGAGCAGTTCTTC. This gives the protein CASSQTLASGRYNEQFF. The genes are TRBV7-6 and TRBJ2-1, with 11 bases aligning to TRBD2. Germline V CDR1 and CDR2: SGHVS, FNYEAQ. The CDR3 consists of 17 residues. Trimming removed 5 bases from V and 4 bases from J; junction bases left unmatched: 10.

By sample fraction, this clonotype is medium-sized (0.01 to 0.1%). The CDR3 here is CASSIGGVTEAFF. CDR3 coding DNA: TGTGCCAGCAGTATCGGAGGGGTAACTGAAGCTTTCTTT. This sequence joins TRBV27 and TRBJ1-1; D may be TRBD1 (5 bases). Trimming took off 5 bases at V and 5 bases at J, with 12 bases between the two ends. The CDR3 contains 13 residues. CDR1 is MNHEY and CDR2 is SMNVEV in the germline V gene (reference sequence).

By share of the sample, this clonotype is medium-sized. This rearrangement joins TRBV9 to TRBJ2-7; D gene uncertain. Germline V gives CDR1 SGDLS, CDR2 YYNGEE. The germline V and J ends were trimmed by 0 bases and 6 bases, with 10 bases remaining between them. This CDR3 is 13 amino acids long. The CDR3 nucleotides are TGTGCCAGCAGCGTAGGTAAAGGTTCCGAGCAGTACTTC. Translated: CASSVGKGSEQYF.

This clonotype counts as medium-sized. In nucleotides, the CDR3 is TGTGCCAGCAGCCGAGAGCCCAGGGTGTCTGGGGCCAACGTCCTGACTTTC. Translation: CASSREPRVSGANVLTF. The gene calls are TRBV5-5 and TRBJ2-6; D is possibly TRBD1 (5 bases). Germline V gene lookup returns CDR1 SGHKS and CDR2 YYEKEE (reference sequence). Trimming removed 4 bases from V and 1 base from J, with 15 bases in between. The CDR3 sequence is 17 residues long. The complete variable domain, with remaining parts taken from reference TRBV5-5 and TRBJ2-6, reads DAGVTQSPTHLIKTRGQQVTLRCSPISGHKSVSWYQQVLGQGPQFIFQYYEKEERGRGNFPDRFSARQFPNYSSELNVNALLLGDSALYLCASSREPRVSGANVLTFGAGSRLTVL.

By share, this clonotype counts as medium-sized. The chain carries TRBV5-1 and TRBJ2-3, with TRBD2 identical over 9 bases. The germline V gene has CDR1 SGHRS and CDR2 YFSETQ. This CDR3 region has 16 residues. The V segment lost 4 bases and the J segment 5 bases; nucleotides outside the gene matches: 11. The CDR3 DNA is TGCGCCAGCAGCCCCTCCAGAGCGGGGGGCAAAGATACGCAGTATTTT. It encodes CASSPSRAGGKDTQYF.

By frequency in the sample, this clonotype is medium-sized. The chain uses TRBV7-2 and TRBJ1-5; D gene ambiguous. Trimming stripped 5 bases from V and 9 bases from J, with 14 bases between. Per the germline V gene, CDR1 is SGHTA and CDR2 is FQGNSA. This CDR3 has 13 residues. The CDR3 DNA reads as TGTGCCAGCAGCACCACAGCCCCGGGGCCCCAGCATTTT. Protein: CASSTTAPGPQHF.

This clonotype occurred a few times. The chain couples TRBV7-2 to TRBJ2-7; TRBD1 might be the D (5 bases). There are 15 residues in the CDR3. Trimming cost V 5 bases and J 6 bases, with 20 bases left between them. CDR1 is SGHTA, CDR2 FQGNSA, per germline. The DNA for the CDR3 is TGTGCCAGCAGCCCAGGGTTGGGGAATCCCCTCGAGCAGTACTTC. Protein product: CASSPGLGNPLEQYF.

By proportion, this clonotype is large. V and J are TRBV7-9 and TRBJ1-1; 7 nucleotides align to TRBD1. Losses at the gene ends were 5 bases for V and 6 bases for J; bases not matched to a gene: 15. Germline V gene lookup returns CDR1 SEHNR and CDR2 FQNEAQ (reference sequence). The CDR3 runs to 16 residues. CDR3 sequence (DNA): TGTGCCAGCAGCCCCGGACAGGTAGACTCGGGGGCTGAAGCTTTCTTT. Translating it yields CASSPGQVDSGAEAFF. Together with reference TRBV7-9 and TRBJ1-1, the CDR3 gives the full variable domain: DTGVSQNPRHKITKRGQNVTFRCDPISEHNRLYWYRQTLGQGPEFLTYFQNEAQLEKSRLLSDRFSAERPKGSFSTLEIQRTEQGDSAMYLCASSPGQVDSGAEAFFGQGTRLTVV.

This clonotype appeared many times. A junction end diverges from the germline sequence, so it may reflect a read error. This chain connects TRBV7-7 to TRBJ1-1, with D possibly matching TRBD1 (6 bases). Germline V gene data show CDR1 as SSHAT and CDR2 as FNYEAQ (reference sequence). The CDR3 has 14 residues. The DNA of the CDR3 is TGTGCTAGCAGCCCCGCAGGGGCGAACACTGAAGCTTTCTTT. As protein: CASSPAGANTEAFF.

This chain links TRBV12-2 with TRBJ1-5; the DNA was not used to check the table's D call, TRBD1. TRBV12-2 is designated a pseudogene. The CDR3 length is 17 residues. The CDR3 DNA sequence: TGTGCAAGTCGCGAGTTCGGGACAGGGGGACTCAATCAGCCCCAGCATTTT. Residues: CASREFGTGGLNQPQHF.

By share, this clonotype ranks as medium-sized. The chain couples TRBV5-1 to TRBJ2-2; 10 bases line up with TRBD1. CDR3 length: 17 amino acids. The trim removed 4 bases at V and 1 base at J, leaving 7 bases unmatched. Germline V CDR1 and CDR2: SGHRS, YFSETQ. The CDR3 DNA follows: TGCGCCAGCAGCCAGAAAAGGACAGGGGGGAACACCGGGGAGCTGTTTTTT. Its translation is CASSQKRTGGNTGELFF.

This clonotype was seen a single time. The chain is built from TRBV27 and TRBJ2-1; 10 bases are shared with TRBD2. CDR3 length: 17 residues. Germline V CDR1 and CDR2: MNHEY, SMNVEV (reference sequence). The V and J ends lost 6 bases and 2 bases, in that order; junction bases with no gene match: 10. CDR3 bases: TGTGCCAGCAGCCCTTCGGGACTAGCGTACACCTACAATGAGCAGTTCTTC. Its protein product is CASSPSGLAYTYNEQFF.

Only a few counts were recorded for this clonotype. V and J are TRBV12-3 or TRBV12-4 and TRBJ2-7, with TRBD1 matching over 10 bases. The V segment lost 4 bases and the J segment 3 bases; nucleotides outside the gene matches: 3. CDR3 size: 14 residues. The CDR3 DNA sequence: TGTGCCAGCAGTTCCGGGACAGGGGACTACGAGCAGTACTTC. Its protein product is CASSSGTGDYEQYF.

This clonotype qualifies as medium-sized. The chain has TRBV7-9 and TRBJ2-1, with D possibly called TRBD1 or TRBD2 (5 bases each). The V and J ends lost 6 bases and 7 bases respectively, with 10 bases between them. This CDR3 has 12 residues. The germline gives CDR1 SEHNR, CDR2 FQNEAQ (reference sequence). This CDR3 is CASSGDENEQFF. The CDR3 DNA follows: TGTGCCAGCAGTGGGGACGAGAATGAGCAGTTCTTC.

On this clonotype: A much bigger clone sits one base away, suggesting this may be a read error. This chain links TRBV13 with TRBJ1-1, with TRBD1 matching 8 bases. The CDR3 contains 15 residues. CDR1 is PRHDT, CDR2 FYEKMQ, per germline (reference sequence). CDR3 protein: CASGLDRGSDTEAFF. The CDR3 region has the DNA TGTGCCAGCGGCTTAGACAGGGGTTCGGACACTGAAGCTTTCTTT.

This clonotype is labeled medium-sized (0.01 to 0.1%). The V gene is TRBV24-1, the J gene TRBJ2-5; possible D gene TRBD1, 5 bases. Trimming took 3 bases from V and 4 from J, leaving 11 bases between them. CDR1 is KGHDR, CDR2 SFDVKD, per germline. The length of the CDR3 is 14 residues. CDR3 residues: CATSDRLQGETQYF. The CDR3 DNA reads as TGTGCCACCAGTGATCGGCTCCAGGGAGAGACCCAGTACTTC.

The CDR3 bases are TGTGCCAGCATATTACGGAGCACAGATACGCAGTATTTT. This translates into CASILRSTDTQYF. This sequence joins TRBV2 and TRBJ2-3, with D uncertain. Germline CDR1 is SNHLY and CDR2 is FYNNEI. This CDR3 region has 13 residues. Trimming pared 7 bases from V and 0 bases from J, leaving 8 bases between.

This clonotype was picked up a small number of times. The J gene is TRBJ2-5, the V gene TRBV12-3 or TRBV12-4; 7 nucleotides line up with TRBD2. This CDR3 is built from 15 residues. Trimming took 4 bases from V and 4 from J; bases not matched to a gene: 9. As DNA, the CDR3 is TGTGCCAGCAGTTATAGGAGCGGGGCCCGAGAGACCCAGTACTTC. Its translation is CASSYRSGARETQYF.

Relative to its sample, this clonotype is large (0.1 to 1%). The V call is TRBV20-1, the J call TRBJ2-1, with TRBD1 as a possible D gene (6 bases). Germline values: CDR1 DFQATT, CDR2 SNEGSKA (reference sequence). This CDR3 is built from 14 residues. CDR3 residues: CSSATGTLADEQFF. CDR3 sequence (DNA): TGCAGCTCCGCCACCGGGACACTGGCCGATGAGCAGTTCTTC.

The V gene is TRBV18, the J gene TRBJ1-1, with 8 bases lining up with TRBD1. V lost 2 bases to trimming and J lost 3 bases; unmatched junction nucleotides: 8. CDR1 and CDR2 (germline): KGHSH, LQKENI. This CDR3 is 16 amino acids long. The DNA for the CDR3 is TGTGCCAGCTCACCAAGTTTAGGACAGGGAGACACTGAAGCTTTCTTT. Its protein is CASSPSLGQGDTEAFF.

The DNA for the CDR3 is TGTGCCAGCAGCTTGGGTCGGGGCAGCTCCTACAATGAGCAGTTCTTC. It specifies CASSLGRGSSYNEQFF. The chain employs TRBV5-4 and TRBJ2-1; D tentatively fits TRBD1 or TRBD2 (5 bases each). The germline V gene has CDR1 SGHNT and CDR2 YYREEE (reference sequence). V was clipped by 0 bases and J by 0 bases, with 10 bases between them. This CDR3 spans 16 amino acids.